This record looks at one TCR beta chain sequence and its context. Its antigen is unidentified. The data derive from a study of blood T cells in healthy people across ages. Broader study findings: More naive CD4+ cells and higher diversity marked long-lived donors relative to aged donors. Since the PBMCs were unsorted, naive and antigen-experienced cells could not be conclusively compared.

For the second PCR, which ran for about 6 to 12 cycles, a sample-barcoded 5' primer and a J-beta primer mix were used. Each CDR3 protein gets one entry after TCRdb re-called the 5' RACE reads with MiXCR. The sample lists approximately 580,000 distinct CDR3 sequences, less than 25% occurring once. CDR3 size: 16 residues. Looked up from germline, CDR1 is SGDLS and CDR2 is YYNGEE. V lost 1 base to trimming and J lost 0 bases; unmatched junction nucleotides: 4. This sample was shared with a second study, whose subject was T cells of mothers and their children.

The V call is TRBV9, the J call TRBJ2-4; 7 bases align to TRBD2. Sequenced material: blood. This receptor was identified in a boy aged 10-17 years in good health. For the CDR3, the DNA is TGTGCCAGCAGCGTATCGGCGGGGGTAGCCAAAAACATTCAGTACTTC. Translating it yields CASSVSAGVAKNIQYF.